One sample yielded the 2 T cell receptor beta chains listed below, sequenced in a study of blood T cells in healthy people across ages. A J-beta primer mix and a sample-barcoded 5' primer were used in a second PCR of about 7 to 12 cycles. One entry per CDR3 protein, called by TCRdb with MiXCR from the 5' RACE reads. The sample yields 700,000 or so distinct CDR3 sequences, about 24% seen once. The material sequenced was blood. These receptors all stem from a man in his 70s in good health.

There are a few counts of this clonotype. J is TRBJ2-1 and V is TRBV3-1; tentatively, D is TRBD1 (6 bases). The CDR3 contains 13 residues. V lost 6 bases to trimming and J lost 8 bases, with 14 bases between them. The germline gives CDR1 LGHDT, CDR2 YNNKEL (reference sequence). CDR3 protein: CASSRAGVYEQFF. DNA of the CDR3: TGTGCCAGCAGTCGGGCAGGGGTCTATGAGCAGTTCTTC.

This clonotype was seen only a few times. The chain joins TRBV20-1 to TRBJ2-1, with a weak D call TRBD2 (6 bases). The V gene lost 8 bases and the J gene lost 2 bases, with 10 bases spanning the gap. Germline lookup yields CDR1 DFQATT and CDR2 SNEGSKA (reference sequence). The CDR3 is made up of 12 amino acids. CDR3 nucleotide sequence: TGCAGTTCCCGGGGGACCTACAATGAGCAGTTCTTC. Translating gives CSSRGTYNEQFF.